Listed here are 17 T cell receptor beta chains from one sample, sequenced in a study of regulatory T cells in long-lasting Graves disease. According to the study, TCR beta libraries were built with iRepertoire HTBI primers and CDR3-region Arm-PCR. TCRdb re-analysed the multiplex PCR reads in MiXCR, keeping a single row per CDR3 protein. The sample has hundreds of thousands of distinct CDR3 sequences; less than 20% are singletons. Indicated time point: newly diagnosed GD, antithyroid drugs for less than 3 months. With RNA extracted from PBMCs as input, the TCR library was made. Sample: peripheral blood mononuclear cells (PBMCs), taken at new diagnosis, from a patient treated with antithyroid drugs. These receptors originate from a female donor with Graves disease.

The rearrangement joins TRBV30 to TRBJ1-5, with D hard to call. V lost 1 base and J lost 1, with 11 bases in between. Germline values: CDR1 GTSNPN, CDR2 SVGIG (reference sequence). The CDR3 runs 15 residues. Here the CDR3 DNA reads TGTGCCTGGAGTGCGGTCCTTGGGAGCAATCAGCCCCAGCATTTT. Translating gives CAWSAVLGSNQPQHF.

This clonotype has more than one count but fewer than ten. This may come from a read error, since a much larger clone is one base off. This sequence joins TRBV3-1 and TRBJ2-7; tentatively, D is TRBD2 (6 bases). V was trimmed by 6 bases and J by 6 bases, leaving 15 bases between them. Germline V gene sequence: CDR1 LGHDT, CDR2 YNNKEL (reference sequence). CDR3 length: 13 residues. The CDR3 DNA follows: TGTGCCAGCAGGCAGGACGGGGGAGCCGAGCAGTACTTC. Encoded protein: CASRQDGGAEQYF.

This clonotype was seen many times. V usage is TRBV6-1 and J usage is TRBJ1-2; TRBD1 is a possible D gene (5 bases). The germline gives CDR1 MNHNS, CDR2 SASEGT. V was shortened by 5 bases and J by 8 bases, with 18 bases between the two germline ends. This CDR3 is 14 amino acids long. The CDR3 here is CASSHRGLIEGYTF. The CDR3, as DNA: TGTGCCAGCAGTCACCGGGGCCTAATAGAGGGCTACACCTTC.

The gene calls are TRBV6-2 or TRBV6-3 and TRBJ1-1, with 12 bases identical to TRBD1. The J segment lost 6 bases and the V segment lost 5 bases, leaving 7 bases of the junction unmatched. CDR1 and CDR2 (germline): MNHEY, SVGEGT. This CDR3 is built from 15 residues. The CDR3 loop is CASSTRDRGHAEAFF. The CDR3 coding sequence is TGTGCCAGCAGTACCCGGGACAGGGGGCACGCTGAAGCTTTCTTT.

The genes are TRBV19 and TRBJ1-2, with D possibly being TRBD1 (6 bases). The CDR3 spans 14 residues. Germline values: CDR1 LNHDA, CDR2 SQIVND (reference sequence). V lost 5 bases and J lost 2, with 12 bases in between. CDR3 region: CASSAWTENYGYTF. The CDR3 region has the DNA TGTGCCAGTAGTGCCTGGACAGAAAACTATGGCTACACCTTC.

This clonotype was detected many times. The chain carries TRBV12-3 or TRBV12-4 and TRBJ1-2; no reliable D call. This CDR3 comprises 13 residues. The V end lost 5 bases, the J end lost 4 bases, and 11 bases lay between the germline ends. The CDR3 spells CASSQNPLYGYTF. In DNA form, the CDR3 reads TGTGCCAGCAGTCAAAACCCTCTCTATGGCTACACCTTC.

This clonotype was seen ten or more times. J is TRBJ2-3 and V is TRBV29-1, with D uncertain. Germline CDR1 is SQVTM and CDR2 is ANQGSEA. This CDR3 spans 10 amino acids. V lost 5 bases to trimming and J lost 5 bases, with 5 bases between them. In nucleotides, the CDR3 is TGCAGCGTTTCTTTAGATACGCAGTATTTT. It yields the protein CSVSLDTQYF.

This clonotype has a count of ten or more. The chain couples TRBV27 to TRBJ2-1; TRBD1 matches at 9 bases. V was pared by 8 bases and J by 6 bases, with 2 bases of the junction left unmatched. Germline assignment: CDR1 MNHEY and CDR2 SMNVEV (reference sequence). The CDR3 is made up of 12 amino acids. This CDR3 reads CASWDRVNEQFF. The CDR3 DNA follows: TGTGCCAGCTGGGACAGGGTCAATGAGCAGTTCTTC.

This clonotype was seen many times. This sequence joins TRBV25-1 and TRBJ2-2; a weak D match, TRBD2 (5 bases). Trimming cost V 1 base and J 7 bases, with 16 bases left between them. This CDR3 contains 16 residues. The V gene's germline CDR1 is MGHDK and CDR2 SYGVNS. The CDR3: CASSEFGPGSSGELFF. CDR3 coding DNA: TGTGCCAGCAGTGAATTCGGTCCGGGGAGCAGCGGGGAGCTGTTTTTT.

This clonotype occurred many times. This chain links TRBV7-8 with TRBJ2-3, with 13 positions matching TRBD2. The CDR3 consists of 19 residues. J lost 4 bases, V lost 4 bases, and 14 bases had no gene match. Germline CDR1 reads SGHVS; CDR2 reads FQNEAQ. In DNA, the CDR3 is TGTGCCAGCAGCTCTAGGACTAGCGGGAGCACTATCACAGCAGATACGCAGTATTTT. Translation gives CASSSRTSGSTITADTQYF.

On this clonotype: The junction and the germline gene differ at one end; a read error may be behind it. This chain uses TRBV7-2 with TRBJ2-3; D gene unclear. Looked up from germline, CDR1 is SGHTA and CDR2 is FQGNSA. The CDR3 runs 13 residues. The CDR3 DNA is TGCGCCAGCAGCCAAGGTTTGCCGGATACGCGGTATTTT. It specifies CASSQGLPDTRYF.

As concerns this clonotype: Since a much larger clone is just one base distant, this may be a read error. The chain couples TRBV28 to TRBJ2-3; no clear D gene. The germline V gene encodes CDR1 MDHEN and CDR2 SYDVKM. V lost 3 bases and J 2 bases, leaving 15 bases between the germline ends. The CDR3 runs to 16 residues. In DNA, the CDR3 is TGTGCCAGCAGTTTCGTGTGGAGACCTAACACAGATACGCAGTATTTT. Amino acid sequence: CASSFVWRPNTDTQYF.

About this clonotype itself: Germline is not matched at one junction end, which may reflect a read error. The chain links TRBV13 to TRBJ2-2, with 7 bases matching TRBD1. The CDR3 runs 15 residues. Germline-derived CDR1 and CDR2 are PRHDT and FYEKMQ (reference sequence). CDR3 in DNA: TGTGGCAGCAGCTTGGGACAGATGAACACCGGGGAGCTGTTTTTT. Encoded protein: CGSSLGQMNTGELFF.

The chain joins TRBV19 to TRBJ1-5, with 7 bases identical to TRBD1. The ends lost 3 bases at V and 0 bases at J; junction bases unmatched: 14. Germline loops: CDR1 LNHDA, CDR2 SQIVND (reference sequence). The CDR3 has 19 residues. CDR3 coding DNA: TGTGCCAGTAGTATTTGGGACAGAAAATTGTACTATAGCAATCAGCCCCAGCATTTT. It translates to CASSIWDRKLYYSNQPQHF.

V gene TRBV18 combines with J gene TRBJ1-2; 8 positions agree with TRBD1. There are 14 residues in the CDR3. The trim removed 3 bases at V and 4 bases at J, leaving 4 bases unmatched. CDR1 KGHSH and CDR2 LQKENI come from the germline V gene. CDR3 DNA sequence: TGTGCCAGCTCACCGGACAGGGCTACCTATGGCTACACCTTC. Amino acid sequence: CASSPDRATYGYTF.

The rearrangement uses TRBV29-1 and TRBJ2-3, with 7 bases aligning to TRBD2. Germline V CDR1 and CDR2: SQVTM, ANQGSEA. The V gene end was trimmed by 2 bases and the J gene end by 1 base; junction bases not matched to a gene: 9. The CDR3 loop spans 16 amino acids. The CDR3 is CSVERVGGSGTDTQYF. The CDR3 bases are TGCAGCGTTGAAAGAGTGGGCGGGAGTGGCACAGATACGCAGTATTTT.

The chain joins TRBV28 to TRBJ2-1; 10 nucleotides agree with TRBD2. The ends lost 3 bases at V and 0 bases at J; junction bases unmatched: 2. The CDR3 contains 16 residues. Germline lookup yields CDR1 MDHEN and CDR2 SYDVKM. DNA for the CDR3: TGTGCCAGCAGTTTTTCTAGCGGGAGCTCCTACAATGAGCAGTTCTTC. Amino acids: CASSFSSGSSYNEQFF.